One sample yielded the 12 T cell receptor beta chains listed below, sequenced in a study of response to subunit inactivated influenza vaccine. TCRdb processed the RT-PCR reads anew with MiXCR; each CDR3 protein has one entry. This repertoire shows 710,000 or so distinct CDR3 sequences, around 16% found once; its top ten account for 11%. This specimen was PBMCs from blood, taken 12 days after vaccination. Receptor source: a man between 50 and 59 years old who received an inactivated influenza vaccine.

V is TRBV25-1 and J is TRBJ1-5; tentatively, D is TRBD1 (5 bases). Germline V gives CDR1 MGHDK, CDR2 SYGVNS. CDR3 size: 17 residues. The germline V and J ends were trimmed by 4 bases and 1 base, with 17 bases remaining between them. The CDR3 spells CASSATAGDASNQPQHF. CDR3 bases: TGTGCCAGCAGTGCGACGGCCGGGGACGCGAGCAATCAGCCCCAGCATTTT. Drawing the rest from reference TRBV25-1 and TRBJ1-5, the complete variable domain is EADIYQTPRYLVIGTGKKITLECSQTMGHDKMYWYQQDPGMELHLIHYSYGVNSTEKGDLSSESTVSRIRTEHFPLTLESARPSHTSQYLCASSATAGDASNQPQHFGDGTRLSIL.

This clonotype was counted a few times. The chain carries TRBV6-2 or TRBV6-3 and TRBJ2-2; 12 bases agree with TRBD2. J lost 6 bases, V lost 5 bases, and 4 bases had no gene match. The CDR3 covers 15 residues. CDR1 and CDR2 from the germline V gene are MNHEY and SVGEGT. The CDR3 DNA reads TGTGCCAGCAGTCTTCGACTAGCGGGAGCCGGGGAGCTGTTTTTT. As protein: CASSLRLAGAGELFF.

The chain carries TRBV7-9 and TRBJ1-3; the D gene is possibly TRBD1 (6 bases). In germline, CDR1 is SEHNR, CDR2 FQNEAQ (reference sequence). Trimming left V 5 bases short and J 4 bases short, with 15 bases between. CDR3 size: 15 residues. This chain's CDR3 is CASSLQGTTGNTIYF. In DNA form, the CDR3 reads TGTGCCAGCAGCCTACAGGGTACTACAGGAAACACCATATATTTT.

This clonotype was observed a handful of times. The rearrangement joins TRBV15 to TRBJ2-1, with 7 bases that match TRBD1. CDR1 and CDR2 (germline): LNHNV, YYDKDF (reference sequence). CDR3 size: 15 residues. J lost 8 bases, V lost 3 bases, and 10 bases had no gene match. CDR3 nucleotide sequence: TGTGCCACCAGCAGCCCTGGACAGGCCCGGGATGAGCAGTTCTTC. This encodes CATSSPGQARDEQFF.

J is TRBJ2-7 and V is TRBV7-9; 8 positions agree with TRBD1. Germline V gene lookup returns CDR1 SEHNR and CDR2 FQNEAQ (reference sequence). This CDR3 has 15 residues. After removal of 5 bases from V and 3 bases from J, the junction contained 9 bases not matched to a gene. The CDR3 is CASSPRGTGDYEQYF. CDR3 in DNA: TGTGCCAGCAGCCCTCGGGGGACAGGCGACTACGAGCAGTACTTC.

A few counts support this clonotype. This chain uses TRBV29-1 with TRBJ2-5; D remains unclear. The V and J ends lost 4 bases and 4 bases respectively, with 10 bases between them. This CDR3 region has 12 residues. Germline CDR1 is SQVTM and CDR2 is ANQGSEA. DNA of the CDR3: TGCAGCGTTGCTACGATAGGAGAGACCCAGTACTTC. It encodes CSVATIGETQYF. The full variable domain, its missing parts supplied by reference TRBV29-1 and TRBJ2-5, is SAVISQKPSRDICQRGTSLTIQCQVDSQVTMMFWYRQQPGQSLTLIATANQGSEATYESGFVIDKFPISRPNLTFSTLTVSNMSPEDSSIYLCSVATIGETQYFGPGTRLLVL.

This clonotype was recorded a few times. V is TRBV7-2 and J is TRBJ2-3, with 8 bases identical to TRBD2. Per the germline V gene, CDR1 is SGHTA and CDR2 is FQGNSA. The length of the CDR3 is 17 residues. V lost 5 bases to trimming and J lost 4 bases; unmatched junction nucleotides: 14. This CDR3 reads CASSPAGWREVPDTQYF. In DNA form, the CDR3 reads TGTGCCAGCAGCCCTGCCGGGTGGCGGGAGGTCCCAGATACGCAGTATTTT.

This clonotype was observed a few times. This chain connects TRBV20-1 to TRBJ2-7; unclear D gene. V shed 1 base and J shed 3 bases, with 7 bases lying between them. CDR3 size: 12 residues. Looked up from germline, CDR1 is DFQATT and CDR2 is SNEGSKA (reference sequence). The CDR3 spells CSARVPGYEQYF. CDR3 nucleotides: TGCAGTGCTAGAGTTCCGGGCTACGAGCAGTACTTC.

This clonotype occurred a few times. The genes are TRBV7-2 and TRBJ1-5; D is ambiguous. Trimming stripped 1 base from V and 7 bases from J, with 14 bases between. Germline assignment: CDR1 SGHTA and CDR2 FQGNSA. This CDR3 is built from 15 residues. CDR3 protein: CASSLGWVGRQPQHF. Written as DNA, the CDR3 is TGTGCCAGCAGCTTAGGTTGGGTAGGGAGACAGCCCCAGCATTTT.

This clonotype occurred a few times. This chain links TRBV12-3 or TRBV12-4 with TRBJ1-5; the D is unclear. This CDR3 contains 14 residues. Trimming removed 3 bases at V and 1 base at J, with 7 bases between. The CDR3 nucleotides read TGTGCCAGCAGTTTGCGGTGGAGCAATCAGCCCCAGCATTTT. This codes for CASSLRWSNQPQHF.

In this sample, this clonotype turned up once. J is TRBJ1-6 and V is TRBV10-3; no clear D gene. This CDR3 comprises 13 residues. Germline V gives CDR1 ENHRY, CDR2 SYGVKD. Between the trimmed V and J ends, which lost 8 bases and 5 bases, there was a span of 10 bases. The CDR3 sequence: CAIRTEDNSPLHF. As DNA, the CDR3 is TGTGCCATCCGCACAGAAGATAATTCACCCCTCCACTTT.

This clonotype was counted only a few times. The gene calls are TRBV5-1 and TRBJ1-2; 8 bases line up with TRBD1. The length of the CDR3 is 13 residues. Germline-derived CDR1 and CDR2 are SGHRS and YFSETQ. Trimming removed 5 bases from V and 11 bases from J; junction bases left unmatched: 11. CDR3 coding DNA: TGCGCCAGCAGTGCACCAGGGACAGGCCTTTACACCTTC. Translating it yields CASSAPGTGLYTF.